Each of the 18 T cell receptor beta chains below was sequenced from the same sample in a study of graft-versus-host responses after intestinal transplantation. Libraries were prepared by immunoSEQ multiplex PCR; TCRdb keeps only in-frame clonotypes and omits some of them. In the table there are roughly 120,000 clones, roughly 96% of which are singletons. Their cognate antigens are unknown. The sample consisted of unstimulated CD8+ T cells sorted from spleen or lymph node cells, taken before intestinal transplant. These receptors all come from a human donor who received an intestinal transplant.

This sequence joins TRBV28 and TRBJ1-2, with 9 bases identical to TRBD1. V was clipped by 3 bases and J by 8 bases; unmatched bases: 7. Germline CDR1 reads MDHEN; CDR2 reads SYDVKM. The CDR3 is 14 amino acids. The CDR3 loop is CASSFSGTGKGYTF. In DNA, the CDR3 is TGTGCCAGCAGTTTTTCCGGGACAGGGAAAGGCTACACCTTC.

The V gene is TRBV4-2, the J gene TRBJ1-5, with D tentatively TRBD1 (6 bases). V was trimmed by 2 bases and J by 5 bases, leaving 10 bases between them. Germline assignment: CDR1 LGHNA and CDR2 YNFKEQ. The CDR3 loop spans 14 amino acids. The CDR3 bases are TGTGCCAGCAGCCAAAAGGAGGGGGATCAGCCCCAGCATTTT. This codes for CASSQKEGDQPQHF.

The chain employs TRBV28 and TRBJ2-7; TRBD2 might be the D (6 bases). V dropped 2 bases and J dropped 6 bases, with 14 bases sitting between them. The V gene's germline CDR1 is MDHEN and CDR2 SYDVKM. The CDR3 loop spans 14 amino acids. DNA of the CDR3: TGTGCCAGCAGTTTAGGGCTAGCGTCGGGCGAGCAGTACTTC. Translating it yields CASSLGLASGEQYF.

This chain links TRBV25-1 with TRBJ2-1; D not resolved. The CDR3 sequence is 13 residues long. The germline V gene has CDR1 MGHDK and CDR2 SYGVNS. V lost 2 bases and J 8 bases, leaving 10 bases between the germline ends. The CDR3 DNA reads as TGTGCCAGCAGTGAAATGGGTCAGGATGAGCAGTTCTTC. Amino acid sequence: CASSEMGQDEQFF.

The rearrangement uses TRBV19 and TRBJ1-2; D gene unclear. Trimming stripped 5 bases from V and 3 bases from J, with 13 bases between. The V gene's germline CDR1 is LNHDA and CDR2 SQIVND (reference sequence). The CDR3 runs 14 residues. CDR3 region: CASSSEKEDYGYTF. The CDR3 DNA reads TGTGCCAGTAGTTCCGAGAAAGAAGACTATGGCTACACCTTC.

The CDR3 reads CASSYQGLAGDYNEQFF. CDR3 sequence (DNA): TGTGCCAGCAGCTACCAGGGACTAGCGGGGGACTACAATGAGCAGTTCTTC. V and J are TRBV7-8 and TRBJ2-1; TRBD2 aligns across 14 bases. Germline-derived CDR1 and CDR2 are SGHVS and FQNEAQ. Trimming cost V 4 bases and J 3 bases; bases outside gene matches: 5. The CDR3 runs to 17 residues.

In DNA, the CDR3 is TGTGCCAGCAGCGTATACCCGAACAGTAACACTGAAGCTTTCTTT. Translating it yields CASSVYPNSNTEAFF. The gene calls are TRBV9 and TRBJ1-1, with no clear D. Trimming removed 1 base from V and 2 bases from J, with 12 bases in between. Per germline, CDR1 SGDLS and CDR2 YYNGEE. The CDR3 runs 15 residues.

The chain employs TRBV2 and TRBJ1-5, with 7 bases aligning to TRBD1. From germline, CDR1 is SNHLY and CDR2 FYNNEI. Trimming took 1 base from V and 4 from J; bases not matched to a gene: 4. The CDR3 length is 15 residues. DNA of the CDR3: TGTGCCAGCAGTGAAGGACAGGGAGCGAATCAGCCCCAGCATTTT. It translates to CASSEGQGANQPQHF.

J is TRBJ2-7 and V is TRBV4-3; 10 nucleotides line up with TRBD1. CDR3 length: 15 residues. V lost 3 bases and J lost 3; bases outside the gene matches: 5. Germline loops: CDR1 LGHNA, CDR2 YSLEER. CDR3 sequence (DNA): TGCGCCAGCAGCCAGCCGGGACAGGGGTTCTACGAGCAGTACTTC. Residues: CASSQPGQGFYEQYF.

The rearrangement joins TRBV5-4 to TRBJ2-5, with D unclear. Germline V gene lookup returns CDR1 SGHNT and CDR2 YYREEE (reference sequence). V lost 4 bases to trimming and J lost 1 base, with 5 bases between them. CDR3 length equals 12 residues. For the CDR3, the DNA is TGTGCCAGCAGCCCCTTCCAAGAGACCCAGTACTTC. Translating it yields CASSPFQETQYF.

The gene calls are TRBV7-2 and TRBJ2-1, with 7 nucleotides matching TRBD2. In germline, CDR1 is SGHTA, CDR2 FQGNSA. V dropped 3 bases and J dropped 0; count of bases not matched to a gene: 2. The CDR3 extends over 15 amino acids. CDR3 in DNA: TGTGCCAGCAGCTTGGGACTAAGCTCCTACAATGAGCAGTTCTTC. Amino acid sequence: CASSLGLSSYNEQFF.

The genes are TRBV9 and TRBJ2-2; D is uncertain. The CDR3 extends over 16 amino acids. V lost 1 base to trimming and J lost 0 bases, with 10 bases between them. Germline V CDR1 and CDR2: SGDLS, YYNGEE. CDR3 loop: CASSVYLNANTGELFF. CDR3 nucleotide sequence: TGTGCCAGCAGCGTATACCTAAACGCGAACACCGGGGAGCTGTTTTTT.

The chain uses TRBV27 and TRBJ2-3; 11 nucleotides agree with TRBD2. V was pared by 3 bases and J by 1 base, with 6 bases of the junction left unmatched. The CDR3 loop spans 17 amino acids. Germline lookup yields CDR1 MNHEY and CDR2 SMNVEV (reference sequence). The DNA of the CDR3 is TGTGCCAGCAGTTTCGAGTTGACTAGCGGGGGCACAGATACGCAGTATTTT. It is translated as CASSFELTSGGTDTQYF.

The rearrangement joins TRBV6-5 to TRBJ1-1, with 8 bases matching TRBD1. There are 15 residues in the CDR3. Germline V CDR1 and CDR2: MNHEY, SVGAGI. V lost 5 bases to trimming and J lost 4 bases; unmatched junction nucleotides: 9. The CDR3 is CASSPYTGGITEAFF. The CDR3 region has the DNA TGTGCCAGCAGTCCGTATACAGGGGGAATCACTGAAGCTTTCTTT.

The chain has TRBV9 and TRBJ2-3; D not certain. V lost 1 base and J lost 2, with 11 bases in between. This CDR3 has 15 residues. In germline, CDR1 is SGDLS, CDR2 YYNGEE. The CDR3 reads CASSVIETPTDTQYF. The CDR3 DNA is TGTGCCAGCAGCGTAATCGAGACGCCCACAGATACGCAGTATTTT.

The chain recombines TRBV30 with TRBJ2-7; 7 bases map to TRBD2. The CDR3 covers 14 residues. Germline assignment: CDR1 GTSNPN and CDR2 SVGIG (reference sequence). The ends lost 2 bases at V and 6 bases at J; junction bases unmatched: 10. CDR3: CAWSTRRETSEQYF. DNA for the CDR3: TGTGCCTGGAGTACTCGGCGGGAGACAAGCGAGCAGTACTTC.

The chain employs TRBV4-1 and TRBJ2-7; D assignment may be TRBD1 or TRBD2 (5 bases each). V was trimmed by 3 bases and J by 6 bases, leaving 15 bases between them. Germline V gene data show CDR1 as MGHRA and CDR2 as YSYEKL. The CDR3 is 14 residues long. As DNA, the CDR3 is TGCGCCAGCAGCCAGACCAGGGAGAAGAGCGAGCAGTACTTC. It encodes CASSQTREKSEQYF.

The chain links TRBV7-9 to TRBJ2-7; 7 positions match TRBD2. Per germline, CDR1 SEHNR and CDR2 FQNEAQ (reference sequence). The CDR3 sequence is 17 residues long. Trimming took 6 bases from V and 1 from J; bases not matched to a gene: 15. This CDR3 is CASRPSNGGGPSYEQYF. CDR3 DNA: TGTGCCAGCAGACCCAGCAACGGGGGAGGGCCTTCCTACGAGCAGTACTTC. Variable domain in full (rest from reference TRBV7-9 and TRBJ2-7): DTGVSQNPRHKITKRGQNVTFRCDPISEHNRLYWYRQTLGQGPEFLTYFQNEAQLEKSRLLSDRFSAERPKGSFSTLEIQRTEQGDSAMYLCASRPSNGGGPSYEQYFGPGTRLTVT.